The text below deals with one TCR beta chain. Its antigen is as yet unknown. The data derive from a study of post-analysis software for immune sequencing data. Study background: Relapsing-remitting, secondary progressive and progressive-relapsing forms made up the multiple sclerosis disease courses. Study-level points and caveats: Samples sharing a preparation batch grouped tightly together when assessed by F measure. Controls had significantly higher normalized Chao1 diversity than multiple sclerosis patients. A few TRBV segments occurring more often in patients than controls included TRBV5-6, TRBV5-1 and TRBV20-1.

The junction had 7 bases not matched to a gene; V was cut back by 9 bases and J by 3 bases. The CDR3 is made up of 13 amino acids. Germline CDR1 reads SEHNR; CDR2 reads FQNEAQ (reference sequence). TCR beta cDNA libraries included unique molecular identifiers. Each batch of roughly 0.9 to 11 million T cells produced 490,000 or so cDNA molecules. TCRdb fed the PCR reads into MiXCR, producing one record per CDR3 protein. The sample consists of hundreds of thousands of distinct CDR3 sequences, 44% of them appearing once. The material sequenced was blood. This receptor was obtained from a girl aged 5 to 17 with multiple sclerosis. The chain recombines TRBV7-9 with TRBJ2-5; 7 positions match TRBD1. The CDR3 DNA follows: TGTGCCAGGGACAGGTTAAGGGAAGAGACCCAGTACTTC. Its protein is CARDRLREETQYF. The full variable domain, completed using reference TRBV7-9 and TRBJ2-5, is DTGVSQNPRHKITKRGQNVTFRCDPISEHNRLYWYRQTLGQGPEFLTYFQNEAQLEKSRLLSDRFSAERPKGSFSTLEIQRTEQGDSAMYLCARDRLREETQYFGPGTRLLVL.